The clone carrying this T cell receptor beta chain was seen a handful of times. The antigen remains unidentified. This sample was taken from a study of T cell repertoires in cytomegalovirus infection. Study summary: Selected CMV epitopes included recently identified HLA-C-restricted ones as well as well-studied HLA-B-restricted ones. Both CMV infection and a matching HLA type were indicated by public TCR beta signatures.

TCRdb itself ran the reads through MiXCR, one entry per CDR3 protein. The table has around 540,000 distinct CDR3 sequences, roughly 34% seen once. V was cut by 2 bases and J by 5 bases, with 21 bases left in between. The CDR3 has 18 amino acids. The germline V gene has CDR1 MGHRA and CDR2 YSYEKL. This clonotype was obtained from a human donor in good health (CMV status not recorded). Some clones in this sample may be carry-over from other donors' samples. Sequenced material: cultured PBMCs, taken from culture after CMV antigen stimulation. This rearrangement joins TRBV4-1 to TRBJ1-4, with unresolved D. This CDR3 reads CASSQSSLAGKENEKLFF. Here the CDR3 DNA reads TGCGCCAGCAGCCAAAGTAGCCTTGCGGGAAAAGAGAATGAAAAACTGTTTTTT.